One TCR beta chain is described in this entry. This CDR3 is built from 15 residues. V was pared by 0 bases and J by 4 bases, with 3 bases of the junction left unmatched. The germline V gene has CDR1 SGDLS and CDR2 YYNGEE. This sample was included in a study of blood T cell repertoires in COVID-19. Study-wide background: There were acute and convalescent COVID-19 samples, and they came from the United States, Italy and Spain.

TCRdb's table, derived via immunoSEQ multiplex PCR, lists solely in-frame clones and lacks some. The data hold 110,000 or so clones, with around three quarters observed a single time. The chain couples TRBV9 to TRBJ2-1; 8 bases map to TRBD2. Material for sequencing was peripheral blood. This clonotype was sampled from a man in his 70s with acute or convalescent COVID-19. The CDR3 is CASSVGRGAYNEQFF. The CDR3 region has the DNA TGTGCCAGCAGCGTAGGGCGGGGGGCTTACAATGAGCAGTTCTTC.